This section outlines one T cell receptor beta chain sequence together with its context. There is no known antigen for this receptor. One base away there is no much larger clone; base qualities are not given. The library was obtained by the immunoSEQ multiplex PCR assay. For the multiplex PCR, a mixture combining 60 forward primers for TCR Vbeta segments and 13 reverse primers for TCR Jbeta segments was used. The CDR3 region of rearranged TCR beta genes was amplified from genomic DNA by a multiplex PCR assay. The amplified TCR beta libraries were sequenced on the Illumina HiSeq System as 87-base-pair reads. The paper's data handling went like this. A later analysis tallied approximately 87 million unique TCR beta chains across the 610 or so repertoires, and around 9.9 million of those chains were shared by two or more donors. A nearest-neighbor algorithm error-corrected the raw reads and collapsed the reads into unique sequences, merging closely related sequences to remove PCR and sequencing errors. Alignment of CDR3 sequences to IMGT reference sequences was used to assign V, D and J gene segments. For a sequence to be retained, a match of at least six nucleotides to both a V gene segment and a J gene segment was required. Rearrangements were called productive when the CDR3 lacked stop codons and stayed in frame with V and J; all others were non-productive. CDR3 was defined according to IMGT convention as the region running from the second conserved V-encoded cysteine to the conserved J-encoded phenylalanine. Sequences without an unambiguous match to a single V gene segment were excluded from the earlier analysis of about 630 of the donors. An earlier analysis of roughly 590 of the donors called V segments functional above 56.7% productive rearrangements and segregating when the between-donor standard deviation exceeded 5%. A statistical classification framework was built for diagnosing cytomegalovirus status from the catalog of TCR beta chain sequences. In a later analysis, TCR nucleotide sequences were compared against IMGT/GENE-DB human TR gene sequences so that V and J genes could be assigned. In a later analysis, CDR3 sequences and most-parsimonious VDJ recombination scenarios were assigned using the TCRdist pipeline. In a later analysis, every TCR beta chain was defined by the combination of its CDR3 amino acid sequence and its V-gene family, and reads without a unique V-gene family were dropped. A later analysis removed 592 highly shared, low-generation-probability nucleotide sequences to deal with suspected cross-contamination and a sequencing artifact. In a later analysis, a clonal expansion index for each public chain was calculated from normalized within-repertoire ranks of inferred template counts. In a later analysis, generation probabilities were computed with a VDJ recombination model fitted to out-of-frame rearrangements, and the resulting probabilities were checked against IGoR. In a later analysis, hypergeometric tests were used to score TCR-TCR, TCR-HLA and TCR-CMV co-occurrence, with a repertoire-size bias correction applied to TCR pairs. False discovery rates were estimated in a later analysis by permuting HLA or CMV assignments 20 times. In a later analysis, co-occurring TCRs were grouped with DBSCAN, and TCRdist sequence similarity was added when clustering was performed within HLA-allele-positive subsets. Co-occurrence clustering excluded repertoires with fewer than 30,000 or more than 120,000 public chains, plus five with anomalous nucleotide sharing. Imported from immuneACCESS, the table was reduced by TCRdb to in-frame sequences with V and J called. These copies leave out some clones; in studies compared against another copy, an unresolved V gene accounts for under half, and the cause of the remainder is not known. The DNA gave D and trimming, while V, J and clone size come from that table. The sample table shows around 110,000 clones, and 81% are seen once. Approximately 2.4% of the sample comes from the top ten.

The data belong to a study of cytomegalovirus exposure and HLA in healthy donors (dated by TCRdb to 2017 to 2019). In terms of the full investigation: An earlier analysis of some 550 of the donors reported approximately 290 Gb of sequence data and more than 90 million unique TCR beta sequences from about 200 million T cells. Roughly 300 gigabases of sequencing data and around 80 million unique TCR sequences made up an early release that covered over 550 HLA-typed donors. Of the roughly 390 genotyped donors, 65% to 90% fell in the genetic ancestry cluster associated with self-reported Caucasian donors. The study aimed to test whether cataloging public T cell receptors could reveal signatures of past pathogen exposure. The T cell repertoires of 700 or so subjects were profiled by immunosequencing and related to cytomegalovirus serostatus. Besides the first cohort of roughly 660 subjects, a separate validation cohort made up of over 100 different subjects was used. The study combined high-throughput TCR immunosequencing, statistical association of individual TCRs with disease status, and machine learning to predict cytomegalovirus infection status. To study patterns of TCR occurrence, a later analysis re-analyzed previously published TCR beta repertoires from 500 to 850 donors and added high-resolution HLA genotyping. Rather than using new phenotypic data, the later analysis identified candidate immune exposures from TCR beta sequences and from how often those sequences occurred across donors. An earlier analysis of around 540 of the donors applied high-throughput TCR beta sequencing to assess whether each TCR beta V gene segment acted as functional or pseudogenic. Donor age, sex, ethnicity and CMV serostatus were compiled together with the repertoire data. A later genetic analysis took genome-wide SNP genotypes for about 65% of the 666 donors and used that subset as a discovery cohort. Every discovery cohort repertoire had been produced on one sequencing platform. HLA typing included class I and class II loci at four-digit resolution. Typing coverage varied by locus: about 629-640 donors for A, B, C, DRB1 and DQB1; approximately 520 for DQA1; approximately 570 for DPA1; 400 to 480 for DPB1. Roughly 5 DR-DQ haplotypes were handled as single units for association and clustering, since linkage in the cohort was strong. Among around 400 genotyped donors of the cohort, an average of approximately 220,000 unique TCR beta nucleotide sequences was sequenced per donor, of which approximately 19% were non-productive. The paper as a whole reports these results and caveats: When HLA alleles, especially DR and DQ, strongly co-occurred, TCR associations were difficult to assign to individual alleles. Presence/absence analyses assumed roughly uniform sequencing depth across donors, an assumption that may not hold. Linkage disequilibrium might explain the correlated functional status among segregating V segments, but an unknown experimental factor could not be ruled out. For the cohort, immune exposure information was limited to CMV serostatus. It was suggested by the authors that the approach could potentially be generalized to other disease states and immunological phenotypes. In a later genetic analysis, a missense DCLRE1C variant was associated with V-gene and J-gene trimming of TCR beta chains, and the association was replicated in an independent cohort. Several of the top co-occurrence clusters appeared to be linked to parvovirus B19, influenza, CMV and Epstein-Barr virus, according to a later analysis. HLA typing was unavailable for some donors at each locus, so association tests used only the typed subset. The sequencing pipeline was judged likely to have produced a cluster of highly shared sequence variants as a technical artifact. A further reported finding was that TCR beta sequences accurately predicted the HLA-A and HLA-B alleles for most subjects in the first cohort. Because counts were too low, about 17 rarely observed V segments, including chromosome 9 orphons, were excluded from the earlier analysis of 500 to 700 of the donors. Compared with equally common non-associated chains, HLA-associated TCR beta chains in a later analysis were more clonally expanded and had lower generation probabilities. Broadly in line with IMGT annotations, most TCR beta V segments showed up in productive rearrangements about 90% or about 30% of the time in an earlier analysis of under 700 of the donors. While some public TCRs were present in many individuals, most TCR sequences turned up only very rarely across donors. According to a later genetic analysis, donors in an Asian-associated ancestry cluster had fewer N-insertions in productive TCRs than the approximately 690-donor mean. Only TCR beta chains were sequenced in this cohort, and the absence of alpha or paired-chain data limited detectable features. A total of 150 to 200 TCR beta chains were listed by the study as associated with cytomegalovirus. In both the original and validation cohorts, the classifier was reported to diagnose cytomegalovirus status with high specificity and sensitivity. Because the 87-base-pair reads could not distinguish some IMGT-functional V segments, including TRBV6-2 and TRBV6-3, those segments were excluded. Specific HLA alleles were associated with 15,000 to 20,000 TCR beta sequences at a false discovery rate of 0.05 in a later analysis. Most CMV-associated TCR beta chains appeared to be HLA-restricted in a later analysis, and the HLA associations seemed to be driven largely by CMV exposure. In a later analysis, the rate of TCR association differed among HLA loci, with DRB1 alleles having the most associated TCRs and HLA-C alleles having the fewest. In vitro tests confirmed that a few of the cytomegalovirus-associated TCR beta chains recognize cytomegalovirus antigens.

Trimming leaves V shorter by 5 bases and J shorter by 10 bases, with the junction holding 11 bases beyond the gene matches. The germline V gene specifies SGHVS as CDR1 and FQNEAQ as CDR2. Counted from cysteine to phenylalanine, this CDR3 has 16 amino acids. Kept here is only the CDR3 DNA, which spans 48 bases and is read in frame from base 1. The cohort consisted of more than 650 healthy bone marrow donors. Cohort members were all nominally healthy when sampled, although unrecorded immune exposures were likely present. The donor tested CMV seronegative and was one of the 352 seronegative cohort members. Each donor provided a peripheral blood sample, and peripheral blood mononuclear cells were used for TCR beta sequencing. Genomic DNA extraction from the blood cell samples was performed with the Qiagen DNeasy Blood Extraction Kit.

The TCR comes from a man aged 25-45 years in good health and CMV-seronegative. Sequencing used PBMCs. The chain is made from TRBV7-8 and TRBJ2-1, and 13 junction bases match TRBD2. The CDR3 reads CASSRTSGRAIGEQFF. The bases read TGTGCCAGCAGCCGAACTAGCGGGAGGGCCATTGGGGAGCAGTTCTTC.